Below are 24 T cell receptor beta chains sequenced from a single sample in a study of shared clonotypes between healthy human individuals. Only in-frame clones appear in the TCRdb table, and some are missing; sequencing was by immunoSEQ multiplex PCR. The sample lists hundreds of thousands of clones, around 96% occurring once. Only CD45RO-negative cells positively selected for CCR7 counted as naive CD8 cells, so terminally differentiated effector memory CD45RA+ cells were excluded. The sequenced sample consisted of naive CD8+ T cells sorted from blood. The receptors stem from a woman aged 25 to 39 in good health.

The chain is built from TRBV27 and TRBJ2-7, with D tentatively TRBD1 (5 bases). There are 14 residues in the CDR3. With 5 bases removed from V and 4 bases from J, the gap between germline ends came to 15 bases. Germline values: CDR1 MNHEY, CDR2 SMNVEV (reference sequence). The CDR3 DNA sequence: TGTGCCAGCAGTCCCAGACATAACAGGTACGAGCAGTACTTC. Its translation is CASSPRHNRYEQYF.

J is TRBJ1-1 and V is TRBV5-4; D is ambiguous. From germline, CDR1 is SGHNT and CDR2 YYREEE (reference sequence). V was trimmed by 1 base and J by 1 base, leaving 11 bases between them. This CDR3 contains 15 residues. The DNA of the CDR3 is TGTGCCAGCAGCTTGATGGAGATGTCGAACACTGAAGCTTTCTTT. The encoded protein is CASSLMEMSNTEAFF.

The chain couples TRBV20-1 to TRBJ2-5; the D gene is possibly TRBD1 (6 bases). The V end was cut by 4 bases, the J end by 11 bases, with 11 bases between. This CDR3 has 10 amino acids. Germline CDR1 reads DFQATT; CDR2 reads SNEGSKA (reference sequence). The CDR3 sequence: CSATTGEQYF. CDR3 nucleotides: TGCAGTGCTACGACAGGAGAGCAGTACTTC.

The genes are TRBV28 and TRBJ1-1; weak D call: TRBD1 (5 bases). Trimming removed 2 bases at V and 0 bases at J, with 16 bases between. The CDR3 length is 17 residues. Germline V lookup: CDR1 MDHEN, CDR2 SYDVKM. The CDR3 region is CASSLTGAAPLNTEAFF. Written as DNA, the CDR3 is TGTGCCAGCAGTTTAACTGGGGCCGCACCCCTGAACACTGAAGCTTTCTTT.

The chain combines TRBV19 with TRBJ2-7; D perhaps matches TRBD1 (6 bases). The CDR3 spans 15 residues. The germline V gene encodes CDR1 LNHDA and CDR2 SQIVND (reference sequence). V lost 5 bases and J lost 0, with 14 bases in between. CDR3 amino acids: CASSDTGPSSYEQYF. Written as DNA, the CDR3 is TGTGCCAGTAGTGACACAGGGCCGAGCTCCTACGAGCAGTACTTC. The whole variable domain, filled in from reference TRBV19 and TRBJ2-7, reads DGGITQSPKYLFRKEGQNVTLSCEQNLNHDAMYWYRQDPGQGLRLIYYSQIVNDFQKGDIAEGYSVSREKKESFPLTVTSAQKNPTAFYLCASSDTGPSSYEQYFGPGTRLTVT.

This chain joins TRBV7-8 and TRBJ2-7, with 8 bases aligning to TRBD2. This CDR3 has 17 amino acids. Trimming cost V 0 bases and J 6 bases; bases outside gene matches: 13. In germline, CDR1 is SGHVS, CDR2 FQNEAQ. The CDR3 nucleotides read TGTGCCAGCAGCTTAGCGCCGTTTTTAGCGGGATTAGGCGAGCAGTACTTC. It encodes CASSLAPFLAGLGEQYF.

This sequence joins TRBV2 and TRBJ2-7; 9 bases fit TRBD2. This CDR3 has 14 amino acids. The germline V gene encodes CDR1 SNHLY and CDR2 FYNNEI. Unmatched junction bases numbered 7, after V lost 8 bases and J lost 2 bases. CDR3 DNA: TGTGCCAGCGATTCCATAGCGGGAGCCTACGAGCAGTACTTC. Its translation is CASDSIAGAYEQYF.

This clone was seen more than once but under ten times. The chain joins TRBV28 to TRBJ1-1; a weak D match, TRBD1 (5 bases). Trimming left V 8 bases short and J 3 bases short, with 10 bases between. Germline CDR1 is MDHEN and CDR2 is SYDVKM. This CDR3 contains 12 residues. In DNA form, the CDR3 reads TGTGCCAGCCAACGGGGGTACACTGAAGCTTTCTTT. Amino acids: CASQRGYTEAFF.

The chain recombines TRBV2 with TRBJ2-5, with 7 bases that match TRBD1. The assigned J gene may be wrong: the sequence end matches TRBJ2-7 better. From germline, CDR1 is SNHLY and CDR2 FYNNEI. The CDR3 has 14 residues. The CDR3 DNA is TGTGCCAGCATGCCTCGGGACAGCTCCTACGAGCAGTACTTC. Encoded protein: CASMPRDSSYEQYF.

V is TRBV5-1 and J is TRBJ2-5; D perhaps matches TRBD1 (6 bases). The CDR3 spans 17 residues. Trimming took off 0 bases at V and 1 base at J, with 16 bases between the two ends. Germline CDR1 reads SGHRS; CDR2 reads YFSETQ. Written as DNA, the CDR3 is TGCGCCAGCAGCTTGGCCGCCTTAGGACAGCTCCAAGAGACCCAGTACTTC. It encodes CASSLAALGQLQETQYF.

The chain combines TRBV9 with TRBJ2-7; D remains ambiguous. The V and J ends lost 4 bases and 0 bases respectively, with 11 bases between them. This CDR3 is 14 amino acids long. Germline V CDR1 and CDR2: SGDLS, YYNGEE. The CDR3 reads CASSSEDPSYEQYF. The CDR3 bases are TGTGCCAGCAGCAGTGAGGACCCCTCCTACGAGCAGTACTTC.

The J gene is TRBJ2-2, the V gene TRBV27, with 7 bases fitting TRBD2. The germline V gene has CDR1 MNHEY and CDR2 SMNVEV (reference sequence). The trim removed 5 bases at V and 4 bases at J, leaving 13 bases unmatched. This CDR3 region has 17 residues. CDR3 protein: CASSPKWTSLVTGELFF. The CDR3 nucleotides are TGTGCCAGCAGTCCCAAATGGACTAGTCTCGTCACCGGGGAGCTGTTTTTT.

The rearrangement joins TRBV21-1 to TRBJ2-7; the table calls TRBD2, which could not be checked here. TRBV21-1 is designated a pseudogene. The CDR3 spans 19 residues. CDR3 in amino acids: CASSARSGSKPAPTYEQYF. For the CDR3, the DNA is TGTGCCAGCAGCGCCAGAAGCGGGAGTAAGCCAGCCCCCACCTACGAGCAGTACTTC.

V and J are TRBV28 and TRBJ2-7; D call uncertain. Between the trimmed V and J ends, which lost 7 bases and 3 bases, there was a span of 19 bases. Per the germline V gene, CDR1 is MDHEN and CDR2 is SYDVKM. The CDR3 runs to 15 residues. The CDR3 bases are TGTGCCAGCACGAAATATAAGGGCCATTACTACGAGCAGTACTTC. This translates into CASTKYKGHYYEQYF.

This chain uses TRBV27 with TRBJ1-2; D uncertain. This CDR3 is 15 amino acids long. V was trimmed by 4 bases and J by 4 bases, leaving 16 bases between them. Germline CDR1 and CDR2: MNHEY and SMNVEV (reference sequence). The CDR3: CASSSVVQLPYGYTF. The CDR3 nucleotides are TGTGCCAGCAGTTCGGTGGTACAACTCCCCTATGGCTACACCTTC.

The CDR3 nucleotides read TGTGCCAGCAGCGGACAGGAGGTCTATGGCTACACCTTC. It codes for CASSGQEVYGYTF. The V gene is TRBV5-6, the J gene TRBJ1-2, with 7 bases that match TRBD1. V lost 4 bases, J lost 4 bases, and 4 bases stayed unmatched. The CDR3 length is 13 residues. CDR1 and CDR2 from the germline V gene are SGHDT and YYEEEE.

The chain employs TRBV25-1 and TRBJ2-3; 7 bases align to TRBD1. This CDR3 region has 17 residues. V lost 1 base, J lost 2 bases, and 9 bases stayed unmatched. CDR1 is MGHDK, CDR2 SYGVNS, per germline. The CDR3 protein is CASSELFGTEDTDTQYF. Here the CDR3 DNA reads TGTGCCAGCAGTGAATTGTTTGGGACAGAGGACACAGATACGCAGTATTTT. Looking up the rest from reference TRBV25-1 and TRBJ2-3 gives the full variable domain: EADIYQTPRYLVIGTGKKITLECSQTMGHDKMYWYQQDPGMELHLIHYSYGVNSTEKGDLSSESTVSRIRTEHFPLTLESARPSHTSQYLCASSELFGTEDTDTQYFGPGTRLTVL.

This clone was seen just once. The CDR3 reads CASSDLADSYAGYEQYF. In DNA, the CDR3 is TGTGCCAGCAGTGATTTGGCAGATTCCTACGCGGGCTACGAGCAGTACTTC. This chain connects TRBV6-1 to TRBJ2-7; weak D call: TRBD2 (5 bases). CDR1 and CDR2 from the germline V gene are MNHNS and SASEGT. The CDR3 has 17 amino acids. V gave up 3 bases and J gave up 3 bases, with 21 bases separating them.

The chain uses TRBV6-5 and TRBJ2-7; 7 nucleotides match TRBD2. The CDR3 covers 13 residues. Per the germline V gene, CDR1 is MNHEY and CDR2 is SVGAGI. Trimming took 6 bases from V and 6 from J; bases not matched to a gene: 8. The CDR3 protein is CASRPGAGTEQYF. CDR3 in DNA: TGTGCCAGCAGGCCCGGAGCGGGAACCGAGCAGTACTTC.

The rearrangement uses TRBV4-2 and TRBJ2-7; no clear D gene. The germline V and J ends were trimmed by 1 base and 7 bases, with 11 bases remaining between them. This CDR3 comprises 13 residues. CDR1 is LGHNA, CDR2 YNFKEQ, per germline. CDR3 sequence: CASSQGMLREQYF. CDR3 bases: TGTGCCAGCAGCCAAGGCATGTTGAGGGAGCAGTACTTC.

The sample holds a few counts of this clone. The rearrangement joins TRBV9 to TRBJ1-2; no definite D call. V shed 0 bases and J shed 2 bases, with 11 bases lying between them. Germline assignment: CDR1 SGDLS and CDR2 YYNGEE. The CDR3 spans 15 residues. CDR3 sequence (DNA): TGTGCCAGCAGCGTAGGTTTCGACGCGAACTATGGCTACACCTTC. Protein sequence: CASSVGFDANYGYTF.

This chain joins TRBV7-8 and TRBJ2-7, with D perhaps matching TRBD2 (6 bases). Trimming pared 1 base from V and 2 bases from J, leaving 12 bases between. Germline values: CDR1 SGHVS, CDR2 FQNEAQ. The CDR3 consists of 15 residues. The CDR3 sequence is CASSLEGGAPYEQYF. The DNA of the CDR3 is TGTGCCAGCAGCTTAGAAGGCGGGGCCCCCTACGAGCAGTACTTC.

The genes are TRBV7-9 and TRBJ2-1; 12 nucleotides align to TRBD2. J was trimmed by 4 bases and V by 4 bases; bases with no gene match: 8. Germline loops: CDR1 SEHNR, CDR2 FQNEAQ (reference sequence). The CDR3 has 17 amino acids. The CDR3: CASSSPIGTSGYNEQFF. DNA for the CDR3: TGTGCCAGCAGCTCTCCCATCGGGACTAGCGGGTACAATGAGCAGTTCTTC.

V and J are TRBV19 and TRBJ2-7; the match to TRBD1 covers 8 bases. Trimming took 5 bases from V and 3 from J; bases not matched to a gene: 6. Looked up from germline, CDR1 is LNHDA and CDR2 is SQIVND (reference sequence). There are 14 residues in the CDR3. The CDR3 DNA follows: TGTGCCAGTAGTTCGACAGGGGTCAACTACGAGCAGTACTTC. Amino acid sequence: CASSSTGVNYEQYF.